Sequencing of this T cell receptor beta chain was carried out in a study of early T cells in non-severe SARS-CoV-2 infection. Background on the study: Sequencing was performed on bulk RNA from unsorted whole blood, leaving chains unpaired.

Study results and limitations: VDJdb matching favored anti-spike CD8 responses, missing private and CD4 specificities.

This clonotype came up many times. Its antigen is not known. The junction had 7 bases not matched to a gene; V was cut back by 6 bases and J by 3 bases. CDR1 and CDR2 (germline): DFQATT, SNEGSKA (reference sequence). This CDR3 is built from 15 residues. Each single cDNA molecule received a unique molecular identifier. TCRdb passed the 5' RACE reads through MiXCR, listing each CDR3 protein once. The sample contains approximately 64,000 distinct CDR3 sequences, 4.9% of which appear only once. Sequencing used whole blood. This TCR was sampled from an adult who was a healthcare worker with PCR-confirmed SARS-CoV-2 infection or an uninfected control (not recorded which). The chain links TRBV20-1 to TRBJ2-7, with 14 bases aligning to TRBD2. CDR3 DNA: TGCAGTGCCCGGACTAGCGGGAGGACCATCTACGAGCAGTACTTC. This gives the protein CSARTSGRTIYEQYF.